The present T cell receptor beta chain was sequenced within a study of blood T cell repertoires in COVID-19 (TCRdb year 2020). Study-level background: Samples from collaborators originated in the United States, Italy and Spain and spanned both the acute and convalescent phases of COVID-19. The material from the prospective study consisted of cDNA or gDNA derived from T cells, B-cell-depleted T cells, or PBMCs. Deeply sampled blood TCRbeta repertoires from subjects exposed to, actively infected with, or recovered from COVID-19 were included in the dataset. The repertoires were released in a freely available public database meant as a resource for research on the immune response to SARS-CoV-2. Samples came from the ongoing ImmuneRACE study (first 160 participants) plus 1,254 subjects from 6 global collaborators. A de-identified subject ID, COVID-19 status, age in years and sex were almost always included in the sample metadata. Where available, HLA class I and class II types were obtained from metadata supplied by the sample provider rather than from assay-based typing.

This clone has just a few counts. No antigen is known for it. Per-nucleotide qualities are absent, and no much larger clonotype sits a single base away. Collaborating institutions collected whole blood in K2EDTA tubes following their own protocols. For TCRbeta analysis, collaborator samples were shipped as frozen whole blood, as isolated PBMCs, or as DNA extracted from either sample type. General study outcomes and caveats: How much clinical and demographic metadata was included differed by source and by participant, and the metadata was provided uncurated.

TCRbeta CDR3 regions were amplified from genomic DNA by means of the immunoSEQ Assay, a bias-controlled multiplex PCR. In the source study's methods: Within the assay, amplification of reference gene primers was used to estimate how many nucleated cells each sample contained. Sequence reads were collapsed and filtered to measure the absolute abundance of every unique TCRbeta CDR3 rearrangement. Productive Simpson clonality was computed per sample as the square root of Simpson's diversity index over productive rearrangements. The source is immuneACCESS, and TCRdb retained only in-frame sequences with V and J called. Part of the clones is not carried over; for the studies checked, unresolved V genes explain less than half of this, and the remainder is unexplained. The D gene and trimming were derived from the DNA, and the V and J assignments and clone size from that table. The sample includes tens of thousands of clones, with roughly 80% observed a single time. More than 4.5% of the sample comes from the top ten.

For CDR1 and CDR2, the germline V gene lists SGHDN and FVKESK. Including the terminal cysteine and phenylalanine, the CDR3 comprises 12 residues. Solely the CDR3 DNA is kept, with 36 bases framed from the first base. The V and J ends are trimmed by 2 bases and 7 bases, leaving 5 bases between them. The sequence derives from a human donor in a cohort sampled during active or convalescent COVID-19. Recombination linked TRBV14 to TRBJ1-4; no D segment can be confidently identified. The specimen sequenced was peripheral blood. The DNA sequence is given as TGTGCCAGCAGCCAAAATAGTGAAAAACTGTTTTTT. Its translation reads: CASSQNSEKLFF.